A single T cell receptor (beta chain) is shown here with its context. Its specificity is unknown. Through 5' RACE with UMI labels, the TRB cDNA libraries were prepared. After re-calling the 5' RACE reads, TCRdb lists one entry per CDR3 protein, DNA absent. The sample totals some 130,000 distinct CDR3 sequences. These data originate in a study of CXCR3-negative and CXCR3-positive naive CD8 T cells. Broader study findings: Hydrophobicity was higher for TRB CDR3s found in CXCR3-positive naive cells than in CXCR3-negative naive cells. With surface CD5 comparable between naive subsets, TCR strength was estimated using properties derived from the TRB CDR3.

Germline CDR1 and CDR2: SEHNR and FQNEAQ (reference sequence). The CDR3 runs 13 residues. J is TRBJ2-3 and V is TRBV7-9. Sequenced: naive CXCR3- CD8+ T cells from blood. Stated subset: CD45RO-CCR7+CD27+CD95- naive CD8+ T cells lacking CXCR3 (TNR3-). This TCR was recovered from a human donor in good health. Some clones in this sample may be carry-over from other donors' samples. CDR3 in amino acids: CASCASNTDTQYF. The entire variable domain, with the rest obtained from reference TRBV7-9 and TRBJ2-3, is as follows: DTGVSQNPRHKITKRGQNVTFRCDPISEHNRLYWYRQTLGQGPEFLTYFQNEAQLEKSRLLSDRFSAERPKGSFSTLEIQRTEQGDSAMYLCASCASNTDTQYFGPGTRLTVL.